The text below deals with one T cell receptor beta chain. The data were taken from a study of blood T cell repertoires in COVID-19. Study summary: Collection of acute and convalescent COVID-19 samples took place in the United States, Italy and Spain. Sources were T cells, B-cell-depleted T cells, or PBMCs; the material itself was cDNA or gDNA.

The V gene lost 4 bases and the J gene lost 0 bases, with 14 bases spanning the gap. The germline gives CDR1 SGHNT, CDR2 YYREEE (reference sequence). This CDR3 comprises 16 residues. In the authors' methods: Using reference gene primer amplification, nucleated cell counts were estimated. Repertoires were generated with immunoSEQ multiplex PCR, while TCRdb's copy carries only in-frame clones and drops some. V, J and clone size were drawn from that table, and D and trimming were deduced from the DNA. Among 400,000 to 500,000 clones, about nine tenths were seen once, and the ten largest hold more than 1.4%.

The chain links TRBV5-4 to TRBJ2-4; D ambiguous. The clonotype was recovered from a woman in her twenties or thirties with active or convalescent COVID-19. The material sequenced was peripheral blood. Here the CDR3 reads CASSPPGDIAKNIQYF. CDR3 sequence (DNA): TGTGCCAGCAGCCCCCCCGGTGACATAGCCAAAAACATTCAGTACTTC.